This T cell receptor beta chain is drawn from a study of blood T cell repertoires in COVID-19. Profiled with immunoSEQ multiplex PCR; TCRdb holds only in-frame clones, not every one. This sample has approximately 300,000 clones, with 85% to 90% found just once. The sample taken for sequencing was PBMCs or T cells enriched from blood (not recorded which). The receptor was derived from a woman aged 18 to 35 who had recovered from COVID-19.

Here the CDR3 reads CASSVDIGGEQYF. CDR3 nucleotides: TGTGCCAGCAGCGTAGATATAGGGGGCGAGCAGTACTTC. The rearrangement links TRBV9 to TRBJ2-7; tentatively, D is TRBD1 (6 bases). With 0 bases removed from V and 6 bases from J, the gap between germline ends came to 10 bases. The CDR3 has 13 residues. Per the germline V gene, CDR1 is SGDLS and CDR2 is YYNGEE.